This T cell receptor beta chain was sequenced for a study of a mutant IDH1 vaccine in newly diagnosed glioma. For the study at large: Of treated patients, 62.5% were men and approximately 40% women, averaging about 40 years. Antecedent treatment encompassed radiotherapy, temozolomide, or their combination; the majority received both.

With regard to this clone: Its antigen remains unknown.

Repertoires were generated with immunoSEQ multiplex PCR, while TCRdb's copy carries only in-frame clones and drops some. The sample consists of tens of thousands of clones, around 82% of them appearing once. Noted time point: baseline, week 1 (first vaccination visit). Sample treatment: pre-vaccination baseline after standard-of-care therapy. Astrocytomas found in donors were new, WHO grade 3 or 4, IDH1-mutant and ATRX-lost. This CDR3 has 15 amino acids. Losses at the gene ends were 5 bases for V and 5 bases for J; bases not matched to a gene: 9. Germline V gene sequence: CDR1 ENHRY, CDR2 SYGVKD. General study findings and limits: Vaccination induced immune responses in around 95% of patients.

This rearrangement joins TRBV10-3 to TRBJ1-1; TRBD1 matches 9 bases. The TCR comes from a woman in her 50s with glioma. The starting material was PBMCs, obtained from a glioma patient treated with radiotherapy, temozolomide or both. CDR3 residues: CAISRAQGASTEAFF. The DNA for the CDR3 is TGTGCCATCAGTCGCGCACAGGGGGCTTCGACTGAAGCTTTCTTT.